Given below is one T cell receptor beta chain in context. The sample belongs to a study of regulatory T cells in long-lasting Graves disease. iRepertoire HTBI primers and Arm-PCR of CDR3 regions built TCR beta libraries. TCRdb reprocessed the multiplex PCR reads with MiXCR, giving one entry per CDR3 protein. The sample has approximately 390,000 distinct CDR3 sequences; about 17% are singletons. This CDR3 contains 15 residues. J was trimmed by 2 bases and V by 3 bases; bases with no gene match: 6. Germline assignment: CDR1 SGDLS and CDR2 YYNGEE. Time point of the sample: newly diagnosed GD, antithyroid drugs for less than 3 months. PBMCs were the source of the RNA used for TCR sequencing. The same sample was also used in a study of T cells in Graves' hyperthyroidism and ophthalmopathy.

This clonotype was sampled from a woman under 30 with Graves disease. This rearrangement joins TRBV9 to TRBJ2-3, with 7 bases that match TRBD2. The specimen was peripheral blood mononuclear cells (PBMCs), collected at new diagnosis, from a patient treated with antithyroid drugs. DNA for the CDR3: TGTGCCAGCAGCGGATCCGGGACTATCACAGATACGCAGTATTTT. Encoded protein: CASSGSGTITDTQYF.